Following are 29 T cell receptor beta chains from one sample sequenced in a study of cytomegalovirus exposure and HLA in healthy donors. The PCR was carried out with 60 Vbeta primers and 13 Jbeta primers. Generated by immunoSEQ multiplex PCR, the TCRdb table keeps only in-frame clones and is missing some. The sample includes 80,000 to 100,000 clones. The specimen was PBMCs. These TCRs come from a man aged 50 or older in good health and CMV-seronegative.

This chain joins TRBV5-1 and TRBJ1-1; perhaps TRBD1 as D (5 bases). The CDR3 runs to 14 residues. The germline gives CDR1 SGHRS, CDR2 YFSETQ. With 0 bases removed from V and 4 bases from J, the gap between germline ends came to 10 bases. Written as DNA, the CDR3 is TGCGCCAGCAGCTTGGGTACAGGCGTCACTGAAGCTTTCTTT. It codes for CASSLGTGVTEAFF.

The chain has TRBV28 and TRBJ1-2, with 9 nucleotides matching TRBD1. Trimming took 8 bases from V and 1 from J; bases not matched to a gene: 11. The CDR3 contains 16 residues. The V gene's germline CDR1 is MDHEN and CDR2 SYDVKM. Written as DNA, the CDR3 is TGTGCCAGCGCTGGGACAGGGCTACCTATTAACTATGGCTACACCTTC. Protein sequence: CASAGTGLPINYGYTF.

The rearrangement links TRBV2 to TRBJ2-2, with TRBD1 identical over 9 bases. CDR1 and CDR2 (germline): SNHLY, FYNNEI. The CDR3 length is 14 residues. V shed 6 bases, J shed 7 bases, and the junction held 6 bases outside the gene matches. This chain's CDR3 is CASSPGQGYGELFF. CDR3 nucleotide sequence: TGTGCCAGCAGCCCGGGACAGGGATACGGGGAGCTGTTTTTT.

About this clone itself: Other DNA sequences in this sample translate to the same CDR3. CDR3 loop: CASSLDSLANYGYTF. The CDR3 DNA sequence: TGTGCCAGCAGCTTGGACAGTCTGGCTAACTATGGCTACACCTTC. The chain carries TRBV5-6 and TRBJ1-2; unclear D gene. The germline V and J ends were trimmed by 0 bases and 0 bases, with 9 bases remaining between them. Germline V gene sequence: CDR1 SGHDT, CDR2 YYEEEE. The CDR3 is 15 residues long.

The chain uses TRBV6-5 and TRBJ2-7; weak D call: TRBD2 (6 bases). V shed 4 bases and J shed 1 base, with 17 bases lying between them. The CDR3 loop spans 16 amino acids. The germline V gene has CDR1 MNHEY and CDR2 SVGAGI. CDR3 sequence reads: CASSFGRFRGSYEQYF. CDR3 DNA: TGTGCCAGCAGTTTTGGGAGGTTTAGGGGTTCCTACGAGCAGTACTTC.

The chain combines TRBV7-3 with TRBJ2-3; a possible D gene is TRBD1 (6 bases). V was pared by 2 bases and J by 5 bases, with 14 bases between. CDR3 length: 15 residues. Germline CDR1 and CDR2: SGHTA and FQGTGA. CDR3 region: CASSLFLTGLDTQYF. The CDR3 coding sequence is TGTGCCAGCAGCTTATTTTTAACAGGGCTAGATACGCAGTATTTT. Looking up the rest from reference TRBV7-3 and TRBJ2-3 gives the full variable domain: GAGVSQTPSNKVTEKGKYVELRCDPISGHTALYWYRQSLGQGPEFLIYFQGTGAADDSGLPNDRFFAVRPEGSVSTLKIQRTERGDSAVYLCASSLFLTGLDTQYFGPGTRLTVL.

The chain is built from TRBV27 and TRBJ2-1, with D possibly being TRBD2 (6 bases). The CDR3 runs to 15 residues. The germline V gene encodes CDR1 MNHEY and CDR2 SMNVEV (reference sequence). With 8 bases removed from V and 7 bases from J, the gap between germline ends came to 21 bases. CDR3 sequence (DNA): TGTGCCAGCGACCCCGGAGGGGCCGCAAGGAATGAGCAGTTCTTC. It translates to CASDPGGAARNEQFF.

The chain carries TRBV7-8 and TRBJ1-6, with 7 bases matching TRBD1. The CDR3 covers 14 residues. The V gene end was trimmed by 4 bases and the J gene end by 9 bases; junction bases not matched to a gene: 6. The germline V gene encodes CDR1 SGHVS and CDR2 FQNEAQ. The CDR3: CASSSNRGGSPLHF. CDR3 nucleotides: TGTGCCAGCAGCTCAAACAGGGGTGGTTCACCCCTCCACTTT.

The V and J genes are TRBV2 and TRBJ1-2; tentative D call: TRBD1 (6 bases). CDR1 and CDR2 (germline): SNHLY, FYNNEI. The V end lost 6 bases, the J end lost 0 bases, and 8 bases lay between the germline ends. CDR3 length: 13 residues. The chain's CDR3 is CASRDSSNYGYTF. CDR3 nucleotide sequence: TGTGCCAGCAGGGACAGTTCTAACTATGGCTACACCTTC.

The chain uses TRBV19 and TRBJ1-6, with D possibly TRBD1 on 6 matching bases. Germline CDR1 reads LNHDA; CDR2 reads SQIVND (reference sequence). V shed 3 bases and J shed 3 bases, with 12 bases lying between them. This CDR3 spans 16 amino acids. This CDR3 is CASSIGRQVYNSPLHF. Here the CDR3 DNA reads TGTGCCAGTAGTATCGGCAGACAGGTCTATAATTCACCCCTCCACTTT.

Written as DNA, the CDR3 is TGTGCCAGCAGCTTAGATTCCGGGACAGGGGGAAACATTCAGTACTTC. Its translation is CASSLDSGTGGNIQYF. This sequence joins TRBV7-2 and TRBJ2-4; 11 positions match TRBD1. This CDR3 comprises 16 residues. Germline V gives CDR1 SGHTA, CDR2 FQGNSA. J lost 6 bases, V lost 1 base, and 5 bases had no gene match.

This chain uses TRBV28 with TRBJ2-3; D is unresolved. Germline loops: CDR1 MDHEN, CDR2 SYDVKM. Trimming left V 1 base short and J 6 bases short, with 8 bases between. The CDR3 runs 13 residues. This CDR3 is CASSLYSGDTQYF. The CDR3 coding sequence is TGTGCCAGCAGTTTATATTCCGGGGATACGCAGTATTTT.

The chain combines TRBV4-1 with TRBJ2-1; maybe TRBD1 (5 bases). V was cut by 1 base and J by 4 bases, with 17 bases left in between. The CDR3 is made up of 17 amino acids. In germline, CDR1 is MGHRA, CDR2 YSYEKL. In nucleotides, the CDR3 is TGCGCCAGCAGCCAAGTTAAGGGGAACCTCGGATACAATGAGCAGTTCTTC. Amino acid sequence: CASSQVKGNLGYNEQFF.

This chain uses TRBV28 with TRBJ2-5, with 11 nucleotides matching TRBD2. CDR1 is MDHEN, CDR2 SYDVKM, per germline. Trimming took 4 bases from V and 2 from J; bases not matched to a gene: 3. There are 15 residues in the CDR3. The CDR3 sequence: CASSWASGGQETQYF. The CDR3 bases are TGTGCCAGCAGTTGGGCTAGCGGGGGGCAAGAGACCCAGTACTTC.

The chain uses TRBV7-9 and TRBJ1-5; D call uncertain. The germline gives CDR1 SEHNR, CDR2 FQNEAQ (reference sequence). Trimming took off 3 bases at V and 7 bases at J, with 10 bases between the two ends. The CDR3 is 13 amino acids. In nucleotides, the CDR3 is TGTGCCAGCAGCTTGGTCGGGGAACAGCCCCAGCATTTT. It encodes CASSLVGEQPQHF.

The CDR3, as DNA: TGCAGCGTTGAAGGACAGGGTAATCAGCCCCAGCATTTT. Protein: CSVEGQGNQPQHF. The rearrangement uses TRBV29-1 and TRBJ1-5; 7 bases map to TRBD1. J gave up 4 bases and V 1 base, and 1 base lay outside the gene matches. Germline CDR1 SQVTM, CDR2 ANQGSEA. The CDR3 is 13 residues long.

The chain links TRBV19 to TRBJ2-7, with 7 bases aligning to TRBD2. V dropped 5 bases and J dropped 7; count of bases not matched to a gene: 5. CDR1 is LNHDA and CDR2 is SQIVND in the germline V gene (reference sequence). This CDR3 is built from 12 residues. Written as DNA, the CDR3 is TGTGCCAGTAGTCCGGTCGGGGGGGAGCAGTACTTC. Translating it yields CASSPVGGEQYF.

The V call is TRBV2, the J call TRBJ1-6, with a possible D match to TRBD1 (5 bases). Germline lookup yields CDR1 SNHLY and CDR2 FYNNEI. Trimming cost V 4 bases and J 0 bases, with 7 bases left between them. CDR3 length: 15 residues. Here the CDR3 reads CASSGQFSYNSPLHF. CDR3 DNA sequence: TGTGCCAGCAGTGGACAGTTCTCCTATAATTCACCCCTCCACTTT.

The chain recombines TRBV29-1 with TRBJ1-1; D is unclear. Germline lookup yields CDR1 SQVTM and CDR2 ANQGSEA. V lost 5 bases, J lost 4 bases, and 11 bases lay in between. This CDR3 comprises 12 residues. CDR3 region: CSVSTHGTEAFF. The CDR3 bases are TGCAGCGTTTCCACCCACGGCACTGAAGCTTTCTTT.

The J gene is TRBJ2-1, the V gene TRBV19; 9 nucleotides agree with TRBD2. CDR3 length: 15 residues. Germline CDR1 LNHDA, CDR2 SQIVND (reference sequence). The V gene end was trimmed by 2 bases and the J gene end by 4 bases; junction bases not matched to a gene: 3. The CDR3 loop is CASSITGLAYNEQFF. CDR3 nucleotide sequence: TGTGCCAGTAGTATAACGGGACTAGCTTACAATGAGCAGTTCTTC.

This rearrangement joins TRBV6-6 to TRBJ2-7; 10 nucleotides align to TRBD1. Germline trimming cut 2 bases from V and 12 bases from J; bases unmatched to any gene: 10. Germline CDR1 is MNHNY and CDR2 is SVGAGI (reference sequence). This CDR3 is 14 amino acids long. Written as DNA, the CDR3 is TGTGCCAGCAGTTACCTGACAGGGGGCTCAAGCTCGTACTTC. Translated, it gives CASSYLTGGSSSYF.

The chain couples TRBV2 to TRBJ1-1; 11 bases agree with TRBD1. The CDR3 is made up of 14 amino acids. V gave up 7 bases and J gave up 1 base; unmatched junction bases: 2. Per germline, CDR1 SNHLY and CDR2 FYNNEI. In DNA form, the CDR3 reads TGTGCCAGCAAAGGGACAGGGGGGAACACTGAAGCTTTCTTT. It yields the protein CASKGTGGNTEAFF.

The chain employs TRBV28 and TRBJ1-1; 7 nucleotides match TRBD1. There are 15 residues in the CDR3. Germline V gene data show CDR1 as MDHEN and CDR2 as SYDVKM. Unmatched junction bases numbered 2, after V lost 0 bases and J lost 1 base. The CDR3 loop is CASSLWQGENTEAFF. The DNA of the CDR3 is TGTGCCAGCAGTTTATGGCAGGGGGAGAACACTGAAGCTTTCTTT.

The CDR3 coding sequence is TGTGCCAGCAGACTTCCGGGACAGGGGCCACCAGATACGCAGTATTTT. Residues: CASRLPGQGPPDTQYF. The genes are TRBV9 and TRBJ2-3; TRBD1 matches 10 bases. Per the germline V gene, CDR1 is SGDLS and CDR2 is YYNGEE. Trimming removed 5 bases from V and 4 bases from J; junction bases left unmatched: 10. CDR3 length: 16 residues.

The gene calls are TRBV27 and TRBJ2-4; D is perhaps TRBD1 (6 bases). Between the trimmed V and J ends, which lost 0 bases and 7 bases, there was a span of 13 bases. The CDR3 loop spans 15 amino acids. The germline gives CDR1 MNHEY, CDR2 SMNVEV (reference sequence). CDR3 coding DNA: TGTGCCAGCAGTTTATCGATACAGGGAATGAACATTCAGTACTTC. Translating gives CASSLSIQGMNIQYF.

The chain has TRBV7-9 and TRBJ2-5; the D gene is possibly TRBD1 (5 bases). Near its end, the DNA agrees better with TRBJ2-7, so the J call may be wrong. CDR1 is SEHNR, CDR2 FQNEAQ, per germline (reference sequence). The CDR3 contains 12 residues. The CDR3 loop is CASSPGPYEQYF. The CDR3 DNA reads TGTGCCAGCAGCCCAGGGCCCTACGAGCAGTACTTC.

This chain connects TRBV9 to TRBJ1-1, with D perhaps matching TRBD1 (6 bases). Per germline, CDR1 SGDLS and CDR2 YYNGEE. V was pared by 3 bases and J by 1 base, with 16 bases between. The CDR3 consists of 16 residues. CDR3 nucleotides: TGTGCCAGCAGCGCCACTACAGGGTTTGGGAACACTGAAGCTTTCTTT. This sequence encodes CASSATTGFGNTEAFF.

The rearrangement uses TRBV5-1 and TRBJ2-5, with 9 nucleotides matching TRBD2. The germline gives CDR1 SGHRS, CDR2 YFSETQ. Trimming at V came to 7 bases and at J to 5 bases, leaving 6 bases not matched to a gene. CDR3 length: 13 amino acids. The CDR3 bases are TGCGCCAGCCGGGATGCGGGGGGGGAGACCCAGTACTTC. Protein sequence: CASRDAGGETQYF.

The chain employs TRBV2 and TRBJ1-6; TRBD1 matches at 9 bases. Trimming at V came to 8 bases and at J to 13 bases, leaving 9 bases not matched to a gene. The V gene's germline CDR1 is SNHLY and CDR2 FYNNEI. This CDR3 contains 13 residues. The CDR3 DNA reads TGTGCCAGCTCGGGACAGGGAGCTTCGCCCCTCCACTTT. It codes for CASSGQGASPLHF.